This entry is about one T cell receptor beta chain. The antigen is unknown. Treatment reported: oral pan-JAK inhibitor, 5-10 mg twice daily. The sample belongs to a study of CD8+ T cells in alopecia areata. Overall study context: Patients took tofacitinib for 6 to 18 months, followed by 6 drug-free months.

Study-level results: Possibly as an HLA-related effect, TCR sharing across patients appeared less clear than in mice.

TCR sequencing used cDNA made by reverse transcription of extracted RNA. Using immunoSEQ multiplex PCR, the repertoire was profiled, and TCRdb retains in-frame clones only, with some absent. This sample has tens of thousands of clones, with more than 45% found just once. Here the sequenced sample was CD8+ T cells sorted from blood, taken at roughly week 38, from a patient treated with tofacitinib. This TCR was recovered from a human donor with alopecia areata.

CDR3 in amino acids: CAWSVQSGPGNTIYF. The DNA of the CDR3 is TGTGCCTGGAGTGTACAATCTGGTCCCGGAAACACCATATATTTT. The J gene is TRBJ1-3, the V gene TRBV30; D call uncertain. Germline CDR1 GTSNPN, CDR2 SVGIG (reference sequence). The CDR3 is 15 amino acids. Trimming removed 0 bases from V and 4 bases from J, with 13 bases in between.